The sequence of this TCR beta chain was determined in a study of blood T cell repertoires in COVID-19. Trimming stripped 1 base from V and 2 bases from J, with 11 bases between. The CDR3 extends over 15 amino acids. Germline V gene data show CDR1 as SGHNT and CDR2 as YENEEA. Generated by immunoSEQ multiplex PCR, the TCRdb table keeps only in-frame clones and is missing some. The sample consists of approximately 290,000 clones, approximately 85% of them appearing once. The V call is TRBV11-3, the J call TRBJ1-1; D uncertain. Sequencing was done on a sample of peripheral blood. The clonotype comes from a human donor with COVID-19, enrolled during active disease. The donor label of this sample is uncertain. CDR3 sequence: CASSLGGRPNTEAFF. The CDR3 nucleotides read TGTGCCAGCAGCTTAGGCGGAAGACCAAACACTGAAGCTTTCTTT.